These 15 T cell receptor beta chains share one sample of origin, sequenced in a study of graft-versus-host responses after intestinal transplantation. The assay was immunoSEQ multiplex PCR, and TCRdb's table has in-frame clones only and misses some. The sample has some 100,000 clones, about 90% seen once. Antigen specificity for these receptors is unknown. This material consisted of unstimulated CD8+ T cells sorted from spleen or lymph node cells, taken before transplant. The receptors were sampled from a human donor who was the organ donor for an intestinal transplant.

Only one count was recorded for this clone. This chain joins TRBV11-3 and TRBJ2-7, with TRBD2 matching 9 bases. The trim removed 0 bases at V and 3 bases at J, leaving 15 bases unmatched. The CDR3 contains 19 residues. CDR1 is SGHNT, CDR2 YENEEA, per germline. This CDR3 reads CASSLDARLAGIPYYEQYF. Written as DNA, the CDR3 is TGTGCCAGCAGCTTAGATGCCCGGCTAGCGGGAATCCCTTACTACGAGCAGTACTTC.

The V and J genes are TRBV27 and TRBJ2-7; 7 bases are a match to TRBD2. Germline V CDR1 and CDR2: MNHEY, SMNVEV (reference sequence). This CDR3 contains 14 residues. J was trimmed by 2 bases and V by 5 bases; bases with no gene match: 6. For the CDR3, the DNA is TGTGCCAGCAGTCCGGGACTAAAAACCTACGAGCAGTACTTC. This sequence encodes CASSPGLKTYEQYF.

CDR3 DNA sequence: TGCAGCGTCGTGGGACAGGGGAATCAGCCCCAGCATTTT. Protein sequence: CSVVGQGNQPQHF. This chain uses TRBV29-1 with TRBJ1-5; TRBD1 matches at 10 bases. Trimming at V came to 6 bases and at J to 4 bases, leaving 3 bases not matched to a gene. The germline gives CDR1 SQVTM, CDR2 ANQGSEA. CDR3 length: 13 residues.

The rearrangement joins TRBV7-8 to TRBJ2-2, with D tentatively TRBD2 (6 bases). The CDR3 loop spans 15 amino acids. The V end lost 3 bases, the J end lost 7 bases, and 15 bases lay between the germline ends. Germline V gene data show CDR1 as SGHVS and CDR2 as FQNEAQ. CDR3 in DNA: TGTGCCAGCAGCTTTTGGGCTAGCGTAATCGGGGAGCTGTTTTTT. Encoded protein: CASSFWASVIGELFF.

CDR3 amino acids: CASSPTGVPSYNEQFF. DNA for the CDR3: TGTGCCAGCAGCCCGACGGGGGTGCCCTCCTACAATGAGCAGTTCTTC. This chain joins TRBV5-4 and TRBJ2-1; TRBD2 is a possible D gene (6 bases). The CDR3 has 16 residues. V was clipped by 4 bases and J by 0 bases, with 14 bases between them. The V gene's germline CDR1 is SGHNT and CDR2 YYREEE (reference sequence).

The count of this clone is one. The V call is TRBV6-5, the J call TRBJ2-3; tentative D call: TRBD1 (5 bases). The CDR3 spans 13 residues. Germline-derived CDR1 and CDR2 are MNHEY and SVGAGI. The V end lost 8 bases, the J end lost 1 base, and 10 bases lay between the germline ends. In DNA form, the CDR3 reads TGTGCCAGCGGGGCAGGTGGCACAGATACGCAGTATTTT. Translation gives CASGAGGTDTQYF.

The J gene is TRBJ2-1, the V gene TRBV28; 7 bases fit TRBD1. V lost 2 bases and J lost 5; bases outside the gene matches: 9. Germline V gene data show CDR1 as MDHEN and CDR2 as SYDVKM. The CDR3 is 16 amino acids. The CDR3 DNA reads as TGTGCCAGCAGTTTACGAGGGGGCGGAGTGAACAATGAGCAGTTCTTC. Protein: CASSLRGGGVNNEQFF.

The chain employs TRBV6-5 and TRBJ2-3; 8 positions agree with TRBD2. Germline V lookup: CDR1 MNHEY, CDR2 SVGAGI. The CDR3 totals 16 residues. V gave up 3 bases and J gave up 2 bases; unmatched junction bases: 7. The CDR3 loop reads CASSYIGGGNTDTQYF. For the CDR3, the DNA is TGTGCCAGCAGTTATATAGGCGGGGGGAACACAGATACGCAGTATTTT.

The chain joins TRBV7-6 to TRBJ2-5; 8 nucleotides line up with TRBD2. The V segment lost 2 bases and the J segment 2 bases; nucleotides outside the gene matches: 13. Looked up from germline, CDR1 is SGHVS and CDR2 is FNYEAQ. This CDR3 is built from 18 residues. The CDR3 bases are TGTGCCAGCAGCTTACACACCACTAGCGGTTTTACTCAAGAGACCCAGTACTTC. Translation gives CASSLHTTSGFTQETQYF.

The chain combines TRBV19 with TRBJ2-7; TRBD1 might be the D (6 bases). CDR1 LNHDA and CDR2 SQIVND come from the germline V gene (reference sequence). The CDR3 covers 15 residues. Trimming pared 6 bases from V and 7 bases from J, leaving 22 bases between. CDR3 region: CASRMQGQESAEQYF. The CDR3 region has the DNA TGTGCCAGTAGGATGCAGGGGCAGGAGAGCGCAGAGCAGTACTTC.

The chain carries TRBV27 and TRBJ2-7, with a tentative D call TRBD2 (5 bases). CDR1 and CDR2 (germline): MNHEY, SMNVEV (reference sequence). CDR3 length: 16 residues. V lost 3 bases and J lost 3, with 18 bases in between. The CDR3 region is CASSFAGVLGLYEQYF. For the CDR3, the DNA is TGTGCCAGCAGTTTCGCGGGTGTCTTGGGCCTCTACGAGCAGTACTTC.

The genes are TRBV9 and TRBJ2-5, with 9 nucleotides matching TRBD2. The J call may not be correct, given that the DNA end is closer to TRBJ2-7. The V gene's germline CDR1 is SGDLS and CDR2 YYNGEE. This CDR3 is 17 amino acids long. The DNA of the CDR3 is TGTGCCAGCAGCGTAGGTAGCGGGAGAGCGGCCTTCTACGAGCAGTACTTC. This encodes CASSVGSGRAAFYEQYF.

This rearrangement joins TRBV27 to TRBJ2-7; D is undetermined. The CDR3 sequence is 14 residues long. Germline CDR1 is MNHEY and CDR2 is SMNVEV (reference sequence). V gave up 4 bases and J gave up 6 bases, with 16 bases separating them. The CDR3 protein is CASSSLGSRCEQYF. The CDR3 coding sequence is TGTGCCAGCAGTTCCCTCGGGTCAAGATGCGAGCAGTACTTC.

The chain carries TRBV5-1 and TRBJ2-1; 12 bases are a match to TRBD2. The V gene end was trimmed by 0 bases and the J gene end by 0 bases; junction bases not matched to a gene: 4. This CDR3 has 18 amino acids. Germline V gene sequence: CDR1 SGHRS, CDR2 YFSETQ. The CDR3 is CASSLALAGGSSYNEQFF. The CDR3 region has the DNA TGCGCCAGCAGCTTGGCCCTAGCGGGGGGGAGCTCCTACAATGAGCAGTTCTTC.

The V and J genes are TRBV9 and TRBJ2-5, with TRBD1 matching over 10 bases. Losses at the gene ends were 2 bases for V and 5 bases for J; bases not matched to a gene: 12. CDR3 length: 17 amino acids. Per the germline V gene, CDR1 is SGDLS and CDR2 is YYNGEE. The CDR3 sequence is CASSVRDRGIRLETQYF. The CDR3, as DNA: TGTGCCAGCAGCGTCCGGGACAGGGGAATTCGCTTGGAGACCCAGTACTTC.